This entry is about one T cell receptor beta chain. As yet, its antigen is unknown. The data derive from a study of identical twins. Study-wide findings and caveats: Modelling underestimated the level of out-of-frame TCR alpha sharing observed in monozygotic twins. Beta out-of-frame sequences displayed a weaker excess of sharing between twins.

Each donor (without exception) was a healthy Caucasian. The CDR3 loop spans 13 amino acids. Germline V gene data show CDR1 as MGHDK and CDR2 as SYGVNS. The V end lost 4 bases, the J end lost 3 bases, and 7 bases lay between the germline ends. Through template switching, a universal primer site was introduced, and the cDNA contained unique molecular identifiers. MiXCR was run by TCRdb on the 5' RACE reads, yielding one entry per CDR3 protein. The table includes 1.5 million to 2 million distinct CDR3 sequences, less than 40% detected once. This clonotype originated in a newborn girl in good health. Material: cord blood. J is TRBJ2-1 and V is TRBV25-1, with D uncertain. The CDR3 loop reads CASSATNYNEQFF. CDR3 bases: TGTGCCAGCAGTGCAACAAACTACAATGAGCAGTTCTTC. The full variable domain, its missing parts supplied by reference TRBV25-1 and TRBJ2-1, is EADIYQTPRYLVIGTGKKITLECSQTMGHDKMYWYQQDPGMELHLIHYSYGVNSTEKGDLSSESTVSRIRTEHFPLTLESARPSHTSQYLCASSATNYNEQFFGPGTRLTVL.